A selection of T cell receptor beta chains follows, all from one sample in a study of tumor-infiltrating lymphocytes in localized non-small cell lung cancer. Assay used: immunoSEQ multiplex PCR; TCRdb lists only in-frame clones, some missing. The sample lists 15,000 to 20,000 clones, around 72% occurring once. Sequencing used lung tumor tissue. The receptor source for this set is a human donor with non-small cell lung cancer. Each CDR3 is given with its conserved first and last residue. Each record gives: D gene, V gene, clone size, J gene, CDR3 protein, CDR3 DNA. The D gene is left open where the match is weak. Some rows have no size entry. The others give once, few or many, or a class for an expanded clone.

>NA|TRBV4-1|NA|TRBJ2-5
CASSQVSETQYF
TGCGCCAGCAGCCAAGTTTCAGAGACCCAGTACTTC
>NA|TRBV27|NA|TRBJ2-7
CRRLVLRQDSYEQYF
TGCCGTAGACTCGTACTTAGACAGGACTCCTACGAGCAGTACTTC
>TRBD2|TRBV7-8|NA|TRBJ2-5
CASNRLAEQETQYF
TGTGCCAGCAACCGTCTAGCGGAGCAAGAGACCCAGTACTTC
>TRBD1|TRBV6-1|NA|TRBJ1-4
CASSVTQGIGEKLFF
TGTGCCAGCAGTGTAACACAGGGGATTGGAGAAAAACTGTTTTTT
>NA|TRBV7-7|NA|TRBJ2-1
CASSLGGGARAGEQFF
TGTGCTAGCAGCTTAGGGGGCGGGGCCCGCGCTGGTGAGCAGTTCTTC
>TRBD1|TRBV7-8|NA|TRBJ2-6
CASSLLTGPSGANVLTF
TGTGCCAGCAGCTTGTTGACAGGGCCCTCTGGGGCCAACGTCCTGACTTTC
>TRBD1|TRBV19|NA|TRBJ2-7
CASSIKTGCYEQYF
TGTGCCAGTAGTATTAAGACAGGGTGCTACGAGCAGTACTTC
>NA|TRBV30|NA|TRBJ1-5
CAAEGGSNQPQHF
TGTGCCGCGGAGGGGGGGAGCAATCAGCCCCAGCATTTT
>NA|TRBV4-1|NA|TRBJ1-2
CASSPGRTTNYGYTF
TGCGCCAGCAGCCCCGGACGGACCACTAACTATGGCTACACCTTC
>NA|TRBV2|NA|TRBJ2-5
CASSEAVDRQETQYF
TGTGCCAGCAGTGAGGCGGTCGACAGACAAGAGACCCAGTACTTC
>NA|TRBV9|few|TRBJ2-7
CASSPPAANYEQYF
TGTGCCAGCAGCCCGCCAGCAGCCAACTACGAGCAGTACTTC
>TRBD2|TRBV7-6|NA|TRBJ2-1
CASSSDRLAGVYNEQFF
TGTGCCAGCAGCTCTGATAGACTAGCGGGAGTTTACAATGAGCAGTTCTTC
>NA|TRBV18|few|TRBJ1-1
CASSPPEQQSLSTEAFF
TGTGCCAGCTCACCACCGGAGCAACAGTCCTTGAGCACTGAAGCTTTCTTT
>NA|TRBV2|NA|TRBJ2-5
CASSQGTWQETQYF
TGTGCCAGCAGTCAGGGGACGTGGCAAGAGACCCAGTACTTC
>TRBD2|TRBV5-5|NA|TRBJ2-5
CASSLEGLAGLQETQYF
TGTGCCAGCAGCTTGGAAGGACTAGCGGGGCTACAAGAGACCCAGTACTTC
>TRBD1|TRBV7-3|NA|TRBJ2-5
CASSLGAGGFSETQYF
TGTGCCAGCAGCTTAGGCGCAGGGGGTTTTAGTGAGACCCAGTACTTC
>TRBD2|TRBV9|NA|TRBJ2-1
CASSARLAVRNEQFF
TGTGCCAGCAGCGCTCGACTAGCAGTTCGCAATGAGCAGTTCTTC
>NA|TRBV28|NA|TRBJ1-5
CASSGHLATLSYLGWHF
TGTGCCAGCTCGGGACATCTCGCCACCCTATCATATCTGGGGTGGCATTTT
>TRBD1|TRBV5-4|NA|TRBJ2-2
CASRPGTVNTGELFF
TGTGCCAGCAGGCCCGGGACAGTCAACACCGGGGAGCTGTTTTTT
>NA|TRBV28|few|TRBJ1-2
CASSLRQGLRDYTF
TGTGCCAGCAGTTTAAGGCAGGGGTTAAGGGACTACACCTTC
>NA|TRBV19|NA|TRBJ2-1
CASSVVRYNEQFF
TGTGCCAGTAGTGTCGTCCGCTACAATGAGCAGTTCTTC
>NA|TRBV7-2|few|TRBJ2-3
CASSPHMDTQYF
TGTGCCAGCAGCCCTCACATGGATACGCAGTATTTT
>NA|TRBV11-1|NA|TRBJ2-3
CASSLFDLGLSDTQYF
TGTGCCAGCAGCTTATTTGATCTGGGGCTGTCGGATACGCAGTATTTT
>NA|TRBV5-1|NA|TRBJ2-5
CASRVGTTGTQYF
TGCGCCAGCAGAGTCGGCACCACGGGGACCCAGTACTTC
>NA|TRBV7-2|NA|TRBJ2-7
CASRRGLNEGEQYF
TGTGCCAGCAGAAGGGGACTTAACGAGGGGGAGCAGTACTTC
>TRBD1|TRBV20-1|NA|TRBJ1-2
CSARRGSGYTF
TGCAGTGCTCGCAGGGGGAGCGGCTACACCTTC
>TRBD1|TRBV30|NA|TRBJ1-1
CAWRDRGALRGTEAFF
TGTGCCTGGAGGGACAGGGGGGCGCTCCGGGGCACTGAAGCTTTCTTT
>NA|TRBV5-6|NA|TRBJ2-3
CASSFGRADTQYF
TGTGCCAGCAGCTTTGGGCGGGCAGATACGCAGTATTTT
>NA|TRBV7-2|once|TRBJ1-1
CASSPGGILVNTEAFF
TGTGCCAGCAGCCCTGGAGGGATCCTCGTGAACACTGAAGCTTTCTTT
>NA|TRBV6-5|once|TRBJ2-5
CASSEERPQYF
TGTGCCAGCAGTGAGGAAAGGCCCCAGTACTTC
>TRBD2|TRBV9|NA|TRBJ2-1
CASSPSGLAYNEQFF
TGTGCCAGCAGCCCAAGTGGACTAGCCTACAATGAGCAGTTCTTC
>TRBD1|TRBV5-1|NA|TRBJ2-7
CASSLQPGGAYEQYF
TGCGCCAGCAGCTTGCAGCCAGGGGGCGCGTACGAGCAGTACTTC
>NA|TRBV30|few|TRBJ1-5
CAWSVRGGQPQHF
TGTGCCTGGAGTGTACGAGGAGGTCAGCCCCAGCATTTT
>NA|TRBV28|NA|TRBJ2-1
CASSLGGAGRSNEQFF
TGTGCCAGCAGCTTAGGTGGTGCGGGGCGATCCAATGAGCAGTTCTTC
>NA|TRBV7-9|NA|TRBJ1-2
CASTLGTLNYGYTF
TGTGCCAGCACCCTAGGGACTCTTAACTATGGCTACACCTTC
>NA|TRBV28|medium-sized|TRBJ1-5
CASSLGVKSNQPQHF
TGTGCCAGCAGTTTGGGGGTCAAGAGCAATCAGCCCCAGCATTTT
>NA|TRBV6-5|NA|TRBJ1-1
CASSYGGSGEAFF
TGTGCCAGCAGTTACGGAGGATCCGGTGAAGCTTTCTTT
>NA|TRBV5-1|NA|TRBJ2-3
CASSVTGDTQYF
TGCGCCAGCAGCGTGACGGGAGATACGCAGTATTTT
>TRBD2|TRBV2|NA|TRBJ2-7
CASSSSGSYEQYF
TGTGCCAGCAGTTCTAGCGGGAGTTACGAGCAGTACTTC
>NA|TRBV28|NA|TRBJ1-1
CASSTRGSGAFF
TGTGCCAGCAGTACCCGGGGGAGCGGCGCTTTCTTT
>NA|TRBV10-2|NA|TRBJ1-1
CASTVPNTEAFF
TGCGCCAGCACCGTACCGAACACTGAAGCTTTCTTT
>NA|TRBV19|NA|TRBJ1-3
CASSISPGASGNTIYF
TGTGCCAGTAGTATAAGTCCGGGGGCCTCTGGAAACACCATATATTTT
>NA|TRBV5-1|NA|TRBJ1-1
CASSLAQNTEAFF
TGCGCCAGCAGCTTGGCACAGAACACTGAAGCTTTCTTT
>NA|TRBV11-2|few|TRBJ2-2
CASSLGWQTTGELFF
TGTGCCAGCAGCTTAGGGTGGCAGACCACCGGGGAGCTGTTTTTT
>NA|TRBV2|NA|TRBJ1-2
CASSSTVYGYTF
TGTGCCAGCAGTTCGACCGTCTATGGCTACACCTTC
>NA|TRBV10-3|NA|TRBJ2-1
CAISESTGATYNEQFF
TGTGCCATCAGTGAGTCTACGGGGGCGACCTACAATGAGCAGTTCTTC
>NA|TRBV28|NA|TRBJ2-7
CASSYGGANPYEQYF
TGTGCCAGCAGTTACGGGGGAGCAAATCCCTACGAGCAGTACTTC
>NA|TRBV11-1|NA|TRBJ1-2
CASSFSPDGSYGYTF
TGTGCCAGCAGCTTCTCACCGGACGGCTCCTATGGCTACACCTTC
>NA|TRBV6-5|NA|TRBJ2-4
CASSYGFGGLSIQYF
TGTGCCAGCAGTTACGGTTTCGGAGGGTTGAGCATTCAGTACTTC
>TRBD2|TRBV7-9|NA|TRBJ2-7
CASSHTRDYPHEQYF
TGTGCCAGCAGCCACACTCGGGACTACCCGCACGAGCAGTACTTC
>TRBD1|TRBV5-8|once|TRBJ2-1
CASSLEGAEQFF
TGTGCCAGCAGCCTCGAGGGGGCTGAGCAGTTCTTC